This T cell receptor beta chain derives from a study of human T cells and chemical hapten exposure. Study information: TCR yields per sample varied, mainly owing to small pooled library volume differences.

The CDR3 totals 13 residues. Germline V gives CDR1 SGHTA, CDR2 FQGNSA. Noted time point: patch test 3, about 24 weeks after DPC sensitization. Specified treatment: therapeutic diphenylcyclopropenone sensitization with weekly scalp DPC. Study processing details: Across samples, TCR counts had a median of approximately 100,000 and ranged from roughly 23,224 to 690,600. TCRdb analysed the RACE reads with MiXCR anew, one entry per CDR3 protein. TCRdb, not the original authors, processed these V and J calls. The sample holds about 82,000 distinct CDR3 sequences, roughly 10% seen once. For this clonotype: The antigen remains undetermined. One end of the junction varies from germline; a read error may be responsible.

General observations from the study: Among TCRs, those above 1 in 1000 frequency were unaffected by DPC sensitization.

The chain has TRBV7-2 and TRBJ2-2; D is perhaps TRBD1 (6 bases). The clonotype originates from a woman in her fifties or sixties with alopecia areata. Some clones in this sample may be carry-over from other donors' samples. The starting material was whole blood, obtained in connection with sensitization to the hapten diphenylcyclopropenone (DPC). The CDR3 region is CASSSSLPGEQFF. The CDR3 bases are TGTGCCAGCAGCTCAAGCCTACCAGGGGAGCAGTTTTTT.